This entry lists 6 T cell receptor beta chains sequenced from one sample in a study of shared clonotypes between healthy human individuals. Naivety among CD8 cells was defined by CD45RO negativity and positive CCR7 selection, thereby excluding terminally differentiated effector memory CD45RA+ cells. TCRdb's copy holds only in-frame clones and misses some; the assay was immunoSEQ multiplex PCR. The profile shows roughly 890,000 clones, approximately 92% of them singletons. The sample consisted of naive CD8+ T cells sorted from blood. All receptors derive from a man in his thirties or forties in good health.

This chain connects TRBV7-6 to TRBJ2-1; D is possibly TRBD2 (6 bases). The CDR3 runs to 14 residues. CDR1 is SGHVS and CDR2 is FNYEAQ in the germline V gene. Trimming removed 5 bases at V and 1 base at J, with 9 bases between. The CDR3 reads CASSPSGSYNEQFF. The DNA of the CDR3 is TGTGCCAGCAGCCCCAGCGGGTCCTACAATGAGCAGTTCTTC. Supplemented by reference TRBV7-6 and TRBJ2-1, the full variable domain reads GAGVSQSPRYKVTKRGQDVALRCDPISGHVSLYWYRQALGQGPEFLTYFNYEAQQDKSGLPNDRFSAERPEGSISTLTIQRTEQRDSAMYRCASSPSGSYNEQFFGPGTRLTVL.

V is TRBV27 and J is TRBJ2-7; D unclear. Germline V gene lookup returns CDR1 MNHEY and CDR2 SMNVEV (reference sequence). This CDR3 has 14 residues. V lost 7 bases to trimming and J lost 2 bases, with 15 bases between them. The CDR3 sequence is CASKPLQRPYEQYF. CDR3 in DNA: TGTGCCAGCAAACCGCTTCAGAGGCCCTACGAGCAGTACTTC.

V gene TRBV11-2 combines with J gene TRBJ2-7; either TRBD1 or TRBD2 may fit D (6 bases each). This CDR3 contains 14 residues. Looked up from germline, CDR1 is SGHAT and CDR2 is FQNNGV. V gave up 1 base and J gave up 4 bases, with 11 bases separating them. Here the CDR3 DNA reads TGTGCCAGCAGCTTAGGGGGGGACATTTACGAGCAGTACTTC. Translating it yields CASSLGGDIYEQYF.

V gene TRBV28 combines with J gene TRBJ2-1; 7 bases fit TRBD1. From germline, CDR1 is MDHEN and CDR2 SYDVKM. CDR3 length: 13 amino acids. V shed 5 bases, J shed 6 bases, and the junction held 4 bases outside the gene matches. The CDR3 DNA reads TGTGCCAGCAGTCTGGGACAGCTCAATGAGCAGTTCTTC. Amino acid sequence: CASSLGQLNEQFF.

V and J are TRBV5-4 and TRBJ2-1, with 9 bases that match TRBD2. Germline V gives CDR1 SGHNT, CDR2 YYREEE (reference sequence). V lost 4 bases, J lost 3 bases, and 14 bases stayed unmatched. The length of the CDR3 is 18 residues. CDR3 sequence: CASSPVALAGVFYNEQFF. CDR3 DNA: TGTGCCAGCAGCCCCGTCGCATTAGCGGGAGTCTTCTACAATGAGCAGTTCTTC.

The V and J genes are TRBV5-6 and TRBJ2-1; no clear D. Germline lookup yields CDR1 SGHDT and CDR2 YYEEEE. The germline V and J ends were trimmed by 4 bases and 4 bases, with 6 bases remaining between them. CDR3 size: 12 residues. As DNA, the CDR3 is TGTGCCAGCAGCCTCAGGTACAATGAGCAGTTCTTC. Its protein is CASSLRYNEQFF.